This T cell receptor (beta chain) was captured in a study of blood T cell repertoires in COVID-19. Overall study context: Researchers got acute and convalescent COVID-19 samples from the United States, Italy and Spain. PBMCs, B-cell-depleted T cells, or T cells provided the cDNA or gDNA that made up the material.

Trimming took off 3 bases at V and 0 bases at J, with 9 bases between the two ends. Germline V gene sequence: CDR1 SGHAT, CDR2 FQDESV (reference sequence). The CDR3 is 15 amino acids. Followed longitudinally, the Seattle patients had been enrolled during active infection. Original methodology: Estimation of nucleated cell counts was performed using reference gene primer amplification. The table came from immunoSEQ multiplex PCR; TCRdb's copy has only in-frame clones and leaves some out. From that table come the V and J calls and clone size; the DNA was used to work out D and trimming. The repertoire has fewer than 300,000 clones, more than 65% of them found once; the top ten carry around 14%.

The rearrangement joins TRBV11-1 to TRBJ1-3; unclear D gene. The sample was peripheral blood. The TCR originated in a person between 65 and 79 years old with COVID-19, enrolled during active disease. CDR3 nucleotides: TGTGCCAGCAGCTTCAGCGCTTCCTCTGGAAACACCATATATTTT. It translates to CASSFSASSGNTIYF.